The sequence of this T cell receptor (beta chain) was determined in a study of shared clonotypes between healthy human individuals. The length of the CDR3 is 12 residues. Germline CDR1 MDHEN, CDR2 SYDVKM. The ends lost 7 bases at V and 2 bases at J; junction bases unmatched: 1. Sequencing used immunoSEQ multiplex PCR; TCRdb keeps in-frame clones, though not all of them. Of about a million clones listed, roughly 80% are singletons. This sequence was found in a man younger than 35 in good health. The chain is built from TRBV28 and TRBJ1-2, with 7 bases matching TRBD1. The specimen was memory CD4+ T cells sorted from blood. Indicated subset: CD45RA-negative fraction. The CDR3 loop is CASTGQNYGYTF. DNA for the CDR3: TGTGCCAGCACGGGACAGAACTATGGCTACACCTTC.